Sequencing of this T cell receptor beta chain was carried out in a study of shared clonotypes between healthy human individuals. Generated by immunoSEQ multiplex PCR, the TCRdb table keeps only in-frame clones and is missing some. The profile shows roughly 2,000,000 clones, less than 95% of them singletons. As defined, naive CD8 cells were CD45RO-negative and positively selected for CCR7, with terminally differentiated effector memory CD45RA+ cells excluded. The V gene's germline CDR1 is SQVTM and CDR2 ANQGSEA. The V and J ends lost 5 bases and 0 bases, in that order; junction bases with no gene match: 15. The CDR3 covers 18 residues.

Specimen: naive CD8+ T cells sorted from blood. The chain couples TRBV29-1 to TRBJ2-3; 9 positions match TRBD2. This sequence was found in a man aged 18 to 35 in good health. The CDR3 protein is CSVSDFSSSGDSTDTQYF. CDR3 coding DNA: TGCAGCGTTTCAGACTTCTCCTCTAGCGGGGACAGCACAGATACGCAGTATTTT.